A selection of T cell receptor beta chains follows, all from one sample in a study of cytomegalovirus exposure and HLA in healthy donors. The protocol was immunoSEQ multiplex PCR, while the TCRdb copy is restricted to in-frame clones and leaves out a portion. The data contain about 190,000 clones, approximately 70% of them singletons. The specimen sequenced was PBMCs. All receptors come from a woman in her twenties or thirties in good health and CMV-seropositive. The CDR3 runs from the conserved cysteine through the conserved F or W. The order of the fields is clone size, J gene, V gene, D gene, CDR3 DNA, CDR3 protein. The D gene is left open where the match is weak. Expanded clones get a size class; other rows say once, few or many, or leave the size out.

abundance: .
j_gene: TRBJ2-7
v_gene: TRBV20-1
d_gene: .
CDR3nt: TGCAGTGCTATACTAGAGGCCGAGCAGTACTTC
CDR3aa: CSAILEAEQYF

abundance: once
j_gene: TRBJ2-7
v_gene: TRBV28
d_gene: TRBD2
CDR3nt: TGTGCCAGCAGTTTAACCGGACTAGCGGGAAAGCTCGGCGAGCAGTACTTC
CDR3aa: CASSLTGLAGKLGEQYF

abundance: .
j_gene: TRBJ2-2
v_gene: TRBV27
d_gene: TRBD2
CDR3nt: TGTGCCAGCAGACTAGCGGGAGCTCTAACCGGGGAGCTGTTTTTT
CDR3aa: CASRLAGALTGELFF

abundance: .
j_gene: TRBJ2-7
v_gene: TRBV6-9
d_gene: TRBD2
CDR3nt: TGTGCCAGCAGTTCCCAGCAACCGGGACTAGCGGGAGGAACGGCCTACGAGCAGTACTTC
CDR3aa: CASSSQQPGLAGGTAYEQYF

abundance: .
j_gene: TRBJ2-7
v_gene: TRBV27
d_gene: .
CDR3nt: TGTGCCAGCAGTTTATCGGGAAACGGGGGAGTCTACGAGCAGTACTTC
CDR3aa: CASSLSGNGGVYEQYF

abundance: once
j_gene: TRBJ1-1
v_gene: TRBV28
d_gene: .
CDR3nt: TGTGCCAGCAGTCTAGGGGGTAGGGACACTGAAGCTTTCTTT
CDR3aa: CASSLGGRDTEAFF

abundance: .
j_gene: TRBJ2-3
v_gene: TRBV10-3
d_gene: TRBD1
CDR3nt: TGTGCCATCAGTGAGGGGGCAGGGGGCAAGGCAGATACGCAGTATTTT
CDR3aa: CAISEGAGGKADTQYF

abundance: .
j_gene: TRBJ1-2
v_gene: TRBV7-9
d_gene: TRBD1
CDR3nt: TGTGCCAGCAGCTTAGCCGGACAGGGGGTCTATGGCTACACCTTC
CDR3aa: CASSLAGQGVYGYTF

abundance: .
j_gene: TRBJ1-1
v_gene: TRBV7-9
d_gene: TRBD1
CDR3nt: TGTGCCAGCAGCCCGGGGACAGGGGGCGAAGACACTGAAGCTTTCTTT
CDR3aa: CASSPGTGGEDTEAFF

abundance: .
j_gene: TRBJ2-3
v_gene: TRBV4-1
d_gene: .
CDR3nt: TGCGCCAGCAGCCTTCAGGGGATCCCAGATACGCAGTATTTT
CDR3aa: CASSLQGIPDTQYF

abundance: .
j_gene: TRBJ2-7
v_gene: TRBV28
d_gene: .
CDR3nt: TGTGCCAGCAGTTTTGGGGCCACTAGCTATCCCTACGAGCAGTACTTC
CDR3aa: CASSFGATSYPYEQYF

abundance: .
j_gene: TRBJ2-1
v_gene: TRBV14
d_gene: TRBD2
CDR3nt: TGTGCCAGCAGCCGTCCCTCCGGGACTAGCTTAGGAGATGAGCAGTTCTTC
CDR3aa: CASSRPSGTSLGDEQFF

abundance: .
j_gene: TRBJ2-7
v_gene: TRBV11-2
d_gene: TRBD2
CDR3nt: TGTGCCAGCAGCTTAGCGGGGGGTTCCGAGCAGTACTTC
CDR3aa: CASSLAGGSEQYF

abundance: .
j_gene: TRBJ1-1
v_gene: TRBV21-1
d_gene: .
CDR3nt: TGTGCCAGCAGCAAGCATCCCAGGTTTTATGATGAAGCTTTCTTT
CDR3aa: CASSKHPRFYDEAFF

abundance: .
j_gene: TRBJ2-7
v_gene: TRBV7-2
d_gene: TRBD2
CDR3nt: TGTGCCAGCAGCTTAGCGGGCGGGAGGGACTACGAGCAGTACTTC
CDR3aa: CASSLAGGRDYEQYF

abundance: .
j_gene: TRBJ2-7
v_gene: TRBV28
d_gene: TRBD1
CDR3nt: TGTGCCAGCAGTCCCTACAGGGGCGAGCAGTACTTC
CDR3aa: CASSPYRGEQYF

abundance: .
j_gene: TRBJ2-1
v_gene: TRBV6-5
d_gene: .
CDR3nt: TGTGCCAGCAGCCCGAGGGAAGGAAATGAGCAGTTCTTC
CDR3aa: CASSPREGNEQFF

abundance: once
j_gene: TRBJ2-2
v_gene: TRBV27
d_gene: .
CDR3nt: TGTGCCAGCAGTCCCGGGGTCGGGGAGCTGTTTTTT
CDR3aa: CASSPGVGELFF

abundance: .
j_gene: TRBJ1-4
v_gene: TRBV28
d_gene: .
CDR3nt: TGTGCCAGCAGCCTCACTTTGGGGGGGTTAGCTGAAAAACTGTTTTTT
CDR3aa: CASSLTLGGLAEKLFF

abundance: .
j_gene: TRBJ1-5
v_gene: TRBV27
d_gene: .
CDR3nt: TGTGCCAGCAGTTTATCCGTCTCGTTGAGCAATCAGCCCCAGCATTTT
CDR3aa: CASSLSVSLSNQPQHF

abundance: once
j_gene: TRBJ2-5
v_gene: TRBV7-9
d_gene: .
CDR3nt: TGTGCCAGCAGCTTAGGAGGTCCGACGGGAGAGACCCAGTACTTC
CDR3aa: CASSLGGPTGETQYF

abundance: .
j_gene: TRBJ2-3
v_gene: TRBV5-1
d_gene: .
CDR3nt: TGCGCCAGCAGCTTGGGACAGCAGGTGGTAGATACGCAGTATTTT
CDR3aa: CASSLGQQVVDTQYF

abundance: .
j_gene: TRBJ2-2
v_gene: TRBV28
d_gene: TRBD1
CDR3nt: TGTGCCAGCACGACAGGGTACACCGGGGAGCTGTTTTTT
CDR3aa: CASTTGYTGELFF

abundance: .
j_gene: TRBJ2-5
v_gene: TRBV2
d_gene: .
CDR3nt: TGTGCCAGCAGGGCCACAGGGAGATTCCCTCAAGAGACCCAGTACTTC
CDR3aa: CASRATGRFPQETQYF

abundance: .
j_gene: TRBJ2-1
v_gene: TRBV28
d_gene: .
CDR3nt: TGTGCCAGCAGCACACAGAACTACAATGAGCAGTTCTTC
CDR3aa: CASSTQNYNEQFF

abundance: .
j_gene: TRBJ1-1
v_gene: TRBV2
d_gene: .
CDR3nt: TGTGCCAGCAGTGAAAATCAGGTTACGAACACTGAAGCTTTCTTT
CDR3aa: CASSENQVTNTEAFF

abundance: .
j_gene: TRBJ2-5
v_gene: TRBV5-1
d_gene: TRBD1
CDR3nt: TGCGCCAGCAGGCTACAGGGGGCCGGGGAGACCCAGTACTTC
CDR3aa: CASRLQGAGETQYF

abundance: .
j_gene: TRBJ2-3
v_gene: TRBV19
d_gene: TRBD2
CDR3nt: TGTGCCAGTAGTATACTGGGAGGGATCACAGATACGCAGTATTTT
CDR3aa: CASSILGGITDTQYF

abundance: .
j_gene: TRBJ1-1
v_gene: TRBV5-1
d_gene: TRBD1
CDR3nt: TGCGCCAGCAGCTTGGCCGGGACAGGGACTGAAGCTTTCTTT
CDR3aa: CASSLAGTGTEAFF

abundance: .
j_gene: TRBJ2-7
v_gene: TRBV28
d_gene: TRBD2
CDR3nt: TGTGCCAGCAGGGAGTGGCGGGAGATTCGGGGCTACGAGCAGTACTTC
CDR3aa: CASREWREIRGYEQYF

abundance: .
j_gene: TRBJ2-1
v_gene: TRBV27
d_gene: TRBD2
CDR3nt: TGTGCCAGCACCATGACTAGCGGGGCTTACAATGAGCAGTTCTTC
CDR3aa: CASTMTSGAYNEQFF

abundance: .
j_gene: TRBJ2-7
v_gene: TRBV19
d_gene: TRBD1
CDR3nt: TGTGCCAGTAGTATCGGGGGACAGGGATACTACGAGCAGTACTTC
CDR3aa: CASSIGGQGYYEQYF

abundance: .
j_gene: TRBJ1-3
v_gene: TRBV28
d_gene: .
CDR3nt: TGTGCCAGCAGCCTGGCAGGGTTCTTTGGAAACACCATATATTTT
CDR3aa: CASSLAGFFGNTIYF

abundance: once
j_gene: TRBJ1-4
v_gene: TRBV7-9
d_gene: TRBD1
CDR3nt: TGTGCCAGCAGCTTAGTTGGACAGGGAAGGGATGAAAAACTGTTTTTT
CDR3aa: CASSLVGQGRDEKLFF

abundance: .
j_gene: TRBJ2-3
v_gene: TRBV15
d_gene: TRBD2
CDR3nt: TGTGCCACCAGCATCCCCATTGGGGCGGGAGGGCCCAGCACAGATACGCAGTATTTT
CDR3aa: CATSIPIGAGGPSTDTQYF

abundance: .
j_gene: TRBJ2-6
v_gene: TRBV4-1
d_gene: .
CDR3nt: TGCGCCAGCAGCCAAGATAGGGGCTCGAAAGACCTGACTTTC
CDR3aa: CASSQDRGSKDLTF

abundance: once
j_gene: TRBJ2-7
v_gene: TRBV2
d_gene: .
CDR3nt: TGTGCCAGCACCAGGATGCGCTACGAGCAGTACTTC
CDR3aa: CASTRMRYEQYF

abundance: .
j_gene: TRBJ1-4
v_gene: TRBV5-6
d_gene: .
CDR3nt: TGTGCCAGCAGCTTACGATCCGGGACTTCTAATGAAAAACTGTTTTTT
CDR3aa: CASSLRSGTSNEKLFF

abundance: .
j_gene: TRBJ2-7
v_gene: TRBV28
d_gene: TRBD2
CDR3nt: TGTGCCAGCAGTCCTCCCGGACTAGATCAGCGCGAGCAGTACTTC
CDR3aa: CASSPPGLDQREQYF

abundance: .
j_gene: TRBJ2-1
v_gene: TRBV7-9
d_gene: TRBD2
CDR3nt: TGTGCCAGCAGCCCCCTAGGGCTAGCGGGAGGCAATGAGCAGTTCTTC
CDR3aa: CASSPLGLAGGNEQFF